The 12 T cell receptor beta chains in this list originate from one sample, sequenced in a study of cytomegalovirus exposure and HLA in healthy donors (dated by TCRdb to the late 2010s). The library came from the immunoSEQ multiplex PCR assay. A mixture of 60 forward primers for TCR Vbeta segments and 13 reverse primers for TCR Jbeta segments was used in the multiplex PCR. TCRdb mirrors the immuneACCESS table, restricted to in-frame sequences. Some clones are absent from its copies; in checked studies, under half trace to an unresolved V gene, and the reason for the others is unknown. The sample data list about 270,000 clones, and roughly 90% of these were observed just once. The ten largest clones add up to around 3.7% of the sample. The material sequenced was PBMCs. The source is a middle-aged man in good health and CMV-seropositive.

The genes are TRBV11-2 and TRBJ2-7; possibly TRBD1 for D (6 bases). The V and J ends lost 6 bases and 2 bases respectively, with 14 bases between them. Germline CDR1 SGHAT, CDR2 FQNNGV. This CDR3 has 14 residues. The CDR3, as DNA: TGTGCCAGCAGATTGACAGGCGCTACCTACGAGCAGTACTTC. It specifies CASRLTGATYEQYF.

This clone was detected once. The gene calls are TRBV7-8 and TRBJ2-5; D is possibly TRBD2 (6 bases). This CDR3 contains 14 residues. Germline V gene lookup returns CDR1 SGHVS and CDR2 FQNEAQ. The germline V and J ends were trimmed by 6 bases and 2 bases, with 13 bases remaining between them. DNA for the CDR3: TGTGCCAGCAGTTTCGGGAGCTGGCAAGAGACCCAGTACTTC. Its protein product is CASSFGSWQETQYF. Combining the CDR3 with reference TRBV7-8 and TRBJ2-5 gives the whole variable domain GAGVSQSPRYKVAKRGQDVALRCDPISGHVSLFWYQQALGQGPEFLTYFQNEAQLDKSGLPSDRFFAERPEGSVSTLKIQRTQQEDSAVYLCASSFGSWQETQYFGPGTRLLVL.

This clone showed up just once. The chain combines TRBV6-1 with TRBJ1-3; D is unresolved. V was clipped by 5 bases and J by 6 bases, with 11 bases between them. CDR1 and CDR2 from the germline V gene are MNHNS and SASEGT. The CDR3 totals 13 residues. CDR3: CASSTEMINTIYF. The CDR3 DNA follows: TGTGCCAGCAGTACAGAGATGATAAACACCATATATTTT.

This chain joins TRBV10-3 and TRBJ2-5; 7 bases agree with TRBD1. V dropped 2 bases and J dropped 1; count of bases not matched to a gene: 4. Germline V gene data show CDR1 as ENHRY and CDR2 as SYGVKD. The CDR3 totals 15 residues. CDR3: CAISEATGVQETQYF. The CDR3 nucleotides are TGTGCCATCAGTGAGGCAACAGGGGTCCAAGAGACCCAGTACTTC.

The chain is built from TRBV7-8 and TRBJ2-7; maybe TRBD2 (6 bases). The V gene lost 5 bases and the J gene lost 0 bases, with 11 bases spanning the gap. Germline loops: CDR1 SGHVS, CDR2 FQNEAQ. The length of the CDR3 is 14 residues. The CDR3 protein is CASSPERASYEQYF. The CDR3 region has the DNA TGTGCCAGCAGCCCGGAGCGGGCCTCCTACGAGCAGTACTTC.

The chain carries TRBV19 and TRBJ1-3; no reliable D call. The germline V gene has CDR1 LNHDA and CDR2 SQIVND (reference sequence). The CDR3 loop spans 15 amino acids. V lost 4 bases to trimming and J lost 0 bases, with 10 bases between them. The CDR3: CASSTTVLSGNTIYF. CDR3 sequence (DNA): TGTGCCAGTAGTACTACAGTTCTCTCTGGAAACACCATATATTTT.

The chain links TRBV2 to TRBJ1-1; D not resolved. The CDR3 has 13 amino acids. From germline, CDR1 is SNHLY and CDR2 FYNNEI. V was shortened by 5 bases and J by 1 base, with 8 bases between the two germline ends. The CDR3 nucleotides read TGTGCCAGCAGTATAACAGAGAACACTGAAGCTTTCTTT. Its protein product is CASSITENTEAFF.

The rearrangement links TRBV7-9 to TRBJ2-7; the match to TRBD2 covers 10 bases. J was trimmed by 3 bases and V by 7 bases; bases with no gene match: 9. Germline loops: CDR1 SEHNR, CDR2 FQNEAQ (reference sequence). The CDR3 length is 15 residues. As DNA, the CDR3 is TGTGCCAGCAACCCGACTAGCGGGCCCGTCTACGAGCAGTACTTC. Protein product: CASNPTSGPVYEQYF.

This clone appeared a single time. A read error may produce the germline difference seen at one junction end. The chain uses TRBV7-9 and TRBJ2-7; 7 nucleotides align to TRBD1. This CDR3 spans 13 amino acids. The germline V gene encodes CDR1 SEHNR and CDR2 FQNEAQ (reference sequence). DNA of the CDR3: TGTTCCAGCAGCTTACAGGGGCGCTACGAGCAGTACTTC. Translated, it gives CSSSLQGRYEQYF.

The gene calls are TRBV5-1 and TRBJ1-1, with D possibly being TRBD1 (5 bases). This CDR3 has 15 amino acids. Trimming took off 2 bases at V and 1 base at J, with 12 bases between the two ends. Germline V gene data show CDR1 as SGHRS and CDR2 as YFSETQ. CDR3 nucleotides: TGCGCCAGCAGCTTCTTGCCAGGGAAGAACACTGAAGCTTTCTTT. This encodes CASSFLPGKNTEAFF.

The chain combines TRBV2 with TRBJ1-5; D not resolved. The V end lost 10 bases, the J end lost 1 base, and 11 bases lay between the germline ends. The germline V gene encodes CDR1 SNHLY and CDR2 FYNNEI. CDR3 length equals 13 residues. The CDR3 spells CATTGQSNQPQHF. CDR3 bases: TGTGCCACCACTGGGCAGAGCAATCAGCCCCAGCATTTT.

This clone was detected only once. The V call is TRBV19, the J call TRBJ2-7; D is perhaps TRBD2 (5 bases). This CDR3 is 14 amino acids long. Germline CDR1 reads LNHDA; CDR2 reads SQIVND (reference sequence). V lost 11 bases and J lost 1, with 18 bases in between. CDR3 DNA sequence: TGTGCCGTATCCCCCGTGGGAGCTTCCTACGAGCAGTACTTC. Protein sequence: CAVSPVGASYEQYF. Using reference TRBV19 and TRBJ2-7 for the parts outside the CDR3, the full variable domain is DGGITQSPKYLFRKEGQNVTLSCEQNLNHDAMYWYRQDPGQGLRLIYYSQIVNDFQKGDIAEGYSVSREKKESFPLTVTSAQKNPTAFYLCAVSPVGASYEQYFGPGTRLTVT.